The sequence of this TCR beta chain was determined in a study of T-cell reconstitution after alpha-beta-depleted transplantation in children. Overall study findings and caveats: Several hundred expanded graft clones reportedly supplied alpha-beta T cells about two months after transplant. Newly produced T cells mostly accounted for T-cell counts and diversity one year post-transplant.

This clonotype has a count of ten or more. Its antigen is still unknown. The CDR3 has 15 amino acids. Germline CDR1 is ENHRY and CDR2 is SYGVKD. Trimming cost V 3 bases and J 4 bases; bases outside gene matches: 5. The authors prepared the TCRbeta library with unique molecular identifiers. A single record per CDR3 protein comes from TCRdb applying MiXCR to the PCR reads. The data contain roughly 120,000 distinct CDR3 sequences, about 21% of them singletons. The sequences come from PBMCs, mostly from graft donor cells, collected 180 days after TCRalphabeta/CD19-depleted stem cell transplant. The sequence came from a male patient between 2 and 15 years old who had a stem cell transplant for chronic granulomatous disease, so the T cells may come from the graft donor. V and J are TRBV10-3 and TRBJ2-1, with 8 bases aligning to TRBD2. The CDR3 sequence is CAISDVAGIYNEQFF. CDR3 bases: TGTGCCATCAGTGATGTAGCGGGGATTTACAATGAGCAGTTCTTC.